Described below is a single T cell receptor beta chain sequence and its context. Trimming left V 9 bases short and J 7 bases short, with 7 bases between. This CDR3 spans 10 amino acids. Germline values: CDR1 MRHNA, CDR2 SNTAGT. This record comes from a study of identifying expanded T cells in peripheral blood. Healthy donors had no documented immune events, such as infections, while sampled. Generated by immunoSEQ multiplex PCR, the TCRdb table keeps only in-frame clones and is missing some. Seen here are 70,000 or so clones, roughly 88% observed once, and the top ten hold over 2.5%. V usage is TRBV6-4 and J usage is TRBJ1-5; D gene ambiguous. The sequenced sample consisted of blood. This clonotype originated in a person aged 18 to 75 in good health. The CDR3 sequence: CARCGQPQHF. The CDR3 region has the DNA TGTGCCAGGTGTGGACAGCCCCAGCATTTT.